The rows below give T cell receptor beta chains drawn from one sample of a study of immune characteristics of hereditary and idiopathic chronic pancreatitis. Generated by immunoSEQ multiplex PCR, the TCRdb table keeps only in-frame clones and is missing some. The sample records 9,000 to 10,000 clones, 70% to 80% being singletons. Material for sequencing was pancreas tissue with idiopathic chronic pancreatitis. The receptor set was obtained from a human donor with chronic pancreatitis. The conserved cysteine and the conserved F or W are not part of the CDR3 here. Each record gives: CDR3 length, D gene, J gene, V gene, clone size, CDR3 protein. D genes are given only for firm matches. Expanded clones are given a class, and other clones once, few, many or no size at all.

>13|.|TRBJ1-1|TRBV19|.
ASSASGRTNTEAF
>13|.|TRBJ2-1|TRBV15|.
ATSRDSGTYNEQF
>13|.|TRBJ1-4|TRBV21-1|medium-sized
ASSIRTEPNEKLF
>13|TRBD2|TRBJ2-3|TRBV10-3|.
AISLSGGITDTQY
>12|.|TRBJ1-5|TRBV7-6|.
ASSLGEGNQPQH
>15|TRBD1|TRBJ2-3|TRBV7-9|.
ASSPTPGQGARDTQY
>13|TRBD2|TRBJ2-1|TRBV11-1|medium-sized
ASSPGGSSYNEQF
>11|.|TRBJ1-4|TRBV11-2|once
ASSFNDRNQLF
>11|.|TRBJ1-4|TRBV7-2|.
ASSLGPNEKLF
>11|.|TRBJ1-6|TRBV19|once
ASSMTGGSPLH
>11|.|TRBJ1-1|TRBV7-9|.
ASSLQGNTEAF
>12|TRBD1|TRBJ1-3|TRBV9|.
ASSGQGSGNTIY
>13|.|TRBJ2-6|TRBV7-9|.
ASSLRGYGANVLT
>14|.|TRBJ1-6|TRBV18|.
ASSPEAGVGNSPLH
>14|.|TRBJ1-3|TRBV3-1/TRBV3-2|.
ASSYIMAGTGNTIY
>11|.|TRBJ1-2|TRBV28|.
ASSSGTNYGYT
>14|.|TRBJ2-6|TRBV5-1|.
ASSLVGGHGANVLT
>11|.|TRBJ1-2|TRBV7-3|.
ASSLSASHGYT
>16|.|TRBJ1-5|TRBV24-1|.
ATSDFDPSGLRNQPQH
>14|TRBD1|TRBJ2-5|TRBV5-4|.
ASSPGQGAQGETQY
>14|TRBD2|TRBJ2-3|TRBV3-1/TRBV3-2|.
ASSQYMAGEIDTQY
>17|.|TRBJ1-2|TRBV19|.
ASSSSSPRGASGNYGYT
>12|TRBD1|TRBJ1-5|TRBV5-6|once
ASTLQGANQPQH
>11|.|TRBJ1-1|TRBV12-3/TRBV12-4|.
ASSLFGATEAF
>12|TRBD2|TRBJ2-1|TRBV30|once
ARNKRGGVDEQF
>13|.|TRBJ1-1|TRBV2|.
ASGLEGVGSTEAF
>16|TRBD1|TRBJ1-3|TRBV3-1/TRBV3-2|.
ASSHLMTGADSGNTIY
>13|TRBD1|TRBJ1-5|TRBV27|.
ASSFQGGGNQPQH
>15|TRBD1|TRBJ1-5|TRBV7-3|.
ASSLTYQGASVVPQH
>9|.|TRBJ2-1|TRBV30|.
AWGPGNEQF
>12|.|TRBJ1-1|TRBV10-3|.
AISPWGIDTEAF
>14|TRBD1|TRBJ2-2|TRBV7-2|.
ASSPRTGGFSGELF
>12|TRBD1|TRBJ1-2|TRBV7-9|.
ASSDGTGDPGYT
>14|TRBD1|TRBJ2-2|TRBV27|.
ASSRQGAIGTGELF
>13|.|TRBJ1-1|TRBV6-5|.
ASRQRGRANTEAF
>14|.|TRBJ1-5|TRBV6-1|.
ASSVGTAYSNQPQH
>11|TRBD1|TRBJ1-2|TRBV5-6|.
ATLRGRGGGYT
>15|.|TRBJ2-1|TRBV18|once
ASSPHRVGLSYNEQF
>11|TRBD1|TRBJ1-6|TRBV30|.
ACPPDRGSPLH
>14|.|TRBJ2-5|TRBV10-3|.
AISESGRGLEETQY
>13|.|TRBJ2-2|TRBV7-8|.
ASSYRGYPTGELF
>11|.|TRBJ2-5|TRBV7-9|.
ASSLDRAETQY
>11|.|TRBJ2-2|TRBV10-3|once
ALRGEGTGELF
>11|TRBD1|TRBJ1-1|TRBV9|few
ASRDRGNTEAF
>16|TRBD1|TRBJ2-6|TRBV3-1/TRBV3-2|.
ASSQADRGDLGANVLT
>12|.|TRBJ2-1|TRBV5-4|.
ASSLDDSSNEQF
>13|TRBD2|TRBJ2-2|TRBV2|.
ASSVGGGNTGELF
>14|TRBD1|TRBJ1-2|TRBV2|.
ASSETGTGSGYGYT
>12|TRBD1|TRBJ1-1|TRBV27|.
ASRGGQENTEAF
>9|.|TRBJ2-3|TRBV20-1|once
SARDLDTQY
>14|TRBD2|TRBJ2-3|TRBV7-8|.
ASSSPTSGSTDTQY
>13|TRBD2|TRBJ2-1|TRBV11-3|.
ASSRGGSSYNEQF
>12|TRBD1|TRBJ1-2|TRBV30|large
AWSSTGAGYGYT
>13|.|TRBJ2-3|TRBV5-1|.
ASSGAGRGSDTQY
>12|.|TRBJ2-7|TRBV15|.
ATKEGHSNYEQY
>13|.|TRBJ1-2|TRBV5-1|.
ASSLGERGNYGYT
>16|TRBD1|TRBJ2-4|TRBV18|.
ASSHSGDSDGAKNIQY
>11|.|TRBJ1-2|TRBV30|.
AWSVLGTEGYT
>12|.|TRBJ2-5|TRBV3-1/TRBV3-2|.
ASSQVPGGETQY
>14|TRBD1|TRBJ1-2|TRBV6-1|.
ASSVGQGAHYYGYT